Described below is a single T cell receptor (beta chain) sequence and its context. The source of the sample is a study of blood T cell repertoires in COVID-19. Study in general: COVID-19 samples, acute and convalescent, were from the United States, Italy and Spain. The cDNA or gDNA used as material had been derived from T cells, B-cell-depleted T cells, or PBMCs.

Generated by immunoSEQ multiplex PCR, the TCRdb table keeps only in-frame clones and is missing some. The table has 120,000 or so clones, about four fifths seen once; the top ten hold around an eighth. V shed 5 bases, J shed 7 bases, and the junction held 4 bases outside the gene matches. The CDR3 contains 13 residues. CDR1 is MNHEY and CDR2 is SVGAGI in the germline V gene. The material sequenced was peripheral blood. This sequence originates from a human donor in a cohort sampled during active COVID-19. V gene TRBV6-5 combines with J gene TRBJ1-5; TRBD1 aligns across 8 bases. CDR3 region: CASSPDREQPQHF. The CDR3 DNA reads TGTGCCAGCAGTCCGGACAGGGAACAGCCCCAGCATTTT.